The rows below give T cell receptor beta chains drawn from one sample of a study of Ad26.COV2.S vaccination and SARS-CoV-2 variants. Profiling relied on immunoSEQ multiplex PCR, and the TCRdb table lists in-frame clones only, not all of them. The sample holds around 320,000 clones, about nine tenths seen once. Sequenced here: peripheral blood, sampled in a trial of Ad26.COV2.S vaccine versus placebo. The receptor source for this set is a person aged 18-65 years who received the Ad26.COV2.S COVID-19 vaccine or a placebo. Both conserved end residues are part of each CDR3. A D gene is named only where the DNA matches it firmly. Clone size is not always given. Where it is, it says once, few, many or a class for expanded clones.

j_gene	v_gene	d_gene	abundance	CDR3aa	CDR3nt
TRBJ2-5	TRBV7-2	NA	NA	CASGGRRKETQYF	TGTGCCAGCGGGGGACGGAGAAAAGAGACCCAGTACTTC
TRBJ1-5	TRBV6-6	TRBD1	NA	CASSSTDRVGGQLQHF	TGTGCCAGCAGTAGCACCGACAGGGTGGGTGGGCAGCTCCAGCATTTT
TRBJ1-1	TRBV15	NA	NA	CATSREGHTEAFF	TGTGCCACCAGCAGGGAGGGCCACACTGAAGCTTTCTTT
TRBJ2-7	TRBV7-2	NA	NA	CASSFHLLGSYEQYF	TGTGCCAGCAGCTTTCATCTATTGGGGAGCTACGAGCAGTACTTC
TRBJ2-7	TRBV7-9	NA	NA	CASSPAEGWSTRFYEQYF	TGTGCCAGCAGTCCCGCCGAAGGGTGGTCTACCCGTTTCTACGAGCAGTACTTC
TRBJ2-3	TRBV7-9	TRBD2	NA	CASSLVLAGVGDTQYF	TGTGCCAGCAGCTTAGTTCTAGCGGGGGTCGGAGATACGCAGTATTTT
TRBJ2-7	TRBV5-1	NA	NA	CASSRDNPPVEQYF	TGCGCCAGCAGCCGGGACAATCCTCCAGTCGAGCAGTACTTC
TRBJ1-1	TRBV2	NA	NA	CASSGSWGNTEAFF	TGTGCCAGCAGTGGGAGTTGGGGGAACACTGAAGCTTTCTTT
TRBJ2-3	TRBV11-3	TRBD2	once	CASSAGGGKDTQYF	TGTGCCAGCAGCGCAGGCGGGGGAAAAGATACGCAGTATTTT
TRBJ1-5	TRBV7-9	NA	NA	CASSLSGTGQPQHF	TGTGCCAGCAGCTTGTCAGGGACGGGTCAGCCCCAGCATTTT
TRBJ1-4	TRBV5-1	TRBD1	once	CASTPTTGANEKLFF	TGCGCCAGCACCCCAACAACAGGGGCTAATGAAAAACTGTTTTTT
TRBJ2-7	TRBV30	TRBD1	NA	CAWSVQGYEQYF	TGTGCCTGGAGTGTACAGGGGTACGAGCAGTACTTC
TRBJ2-5	TRBV7-9	NA	NA	CASSSGGIRETQYF	TGTGCCAGCAGCTCTGGTGGGATTCGAGAGACCCAGTACTTC
TRBJ2-1	TRBV27	TRBD1	NA	CASGGTGLNEQFF	TGTGCCAGCGGTGGGACAGGGTTGAATGAGCAGTTCTTC
TRBJ1-6	TRBV6-2/TRBV6-3	NA	NA	CASSPRRTEYNSPLHF	TGTGCCAGCAGCCCGCGGAGGACAGAATATAATTCACCCCTCCACTTT
TRBJ2-6	TRBV2	NA	once	CASSEARPGANVLTF	TGTGCCAGCAGTGAAGCAAGACCTGGGGCCAACGTCCTGACTTTC
TRBJ2-7	TRBV6-5	NA	NA	CASSGTLPPYEQYF	TGTGCCAGCAGCGGAACCCTACCCCCCTACGAGCAGTACTTC
TRBJ1-1	TRBV7-3	NA	NA	CASSLAGVDTEAFF	TGTGCCAGCAGCTTAGCGGGAGTGGACACTGAAGCTTTCTTT
TRBJ1-5	TRBV15	NA	NA	CATSTDGTAYSNQPQHF	TGTGCCACCAGCACCGACGGGACGGCGTATAGCAATCAGCCCCAGCATTTT
TRBJ2-1	TRBV15	TRBD1	NA	CATSPGARGKANEQFF	TGTGCCACCAGCCCTGGAGCCAGGGGGAAGGCCAATGAGCAGTTCTTC
TRBJ1-6	TRBV5-6	NA	NA	CASSRLPRANYNSPLHF	TGTGCCAGCAGCCGTCTCCCTAGGGCCAACTATAATTCACCCCTCCACTTT
TRBJ2-3	TRBV15	NA	once	CATRLDLYAGDTQYF	TGTGCCACCAGGCTGGACCTCTATGCTGGGGATACGCAGTATTTT
TRBJ1-1	TRBV5-1	NA	NA	CASSSTPRTEAFF	TGCGCCAGCAGCTCTACTCCGAGGACTGAAGCTTTCTTT
TRBJ1-4	TRBV19	NA	NA	CASRGRATNEKLFF	TGTGCCAGTAGGGGACGTGCAACTAATGAAAAACTGTTTTTT
TRBJ1-2	TRBV7-9	NA	NA	CASSTSSNYGYTF	TGTGCCAGCAGCACTTCAAGCAACTATGGCTACACCTTC
TRBJ2-1	TRBV7-3	TRBD1	NA	CASSSHPATGVNEQFF	TGTGCCAGCAGCTCCCACCCCGCGACAGGGGTCAATGAGCAGTTCTTC
TRBJ2-2	TRBV6-5	NA	NA	CASTQYYDGELFF	TGTGCCAGCACCCAATACTATGATGGGGAGCTGTTTTTT
TRBJ2-3	TRBV21-1	NA	NA	CASSNERVGPTDTQYF	TGTGCCAGCAGCAATGAAAGGGTGGGACCCACAGATACGCAGTATTTT
TRBJ1-1	TRBV6-1	NA	NA	CASSEGGYDEAFF	TGTGCCAGCAGTGAGGGGGGATACGATGAAGCTTTCTTT
TRBJ2-3	TRBV27	NA	NA	CASSPERAGPYTDTQYF	TGTGCCAGCAGTCCTGAGCGGGCCGGCCCTTACACAGATACGCAGTATTTT
TRBJ1-2	TRBV5-1	NA	NA	CASSLRGDFHGYTF	TGCGCCAGCAGCTTGAGGGGCGATTTCCATGGCTACACCTTC
TRBJ1-5	TRBV7-8	TRBD1	NA	CASSPIRGQIANQPQHF	TGTGCCAGCAGCCCCATCCGGGGACAGATAGCCAATCAGCCCCAGCATTTT
TRBJ2-5	TRBV27	TRBD2	once	CASSFSGGAEETQYF	TGTGCCAGCAGTTTTAGCGGGGGGGCCGAAGAGACCCAGTACTTC
TRBJ1-1	TRBV12-3/TRBV12-4	NA	NA	CASSRTLNTEAFF	TGTGCCAGCAGTCGAACGTTGAACACTGAAGCTTTCTTT
TRBJ2-7	TRBV9	TRBD1	NA	CASSVGGTGNEQYF	TGTGCCAGCAGCGTAGGAGGGACAGGGAACGAGCAGTACTTC
TRBJ2-5	TRBV7-8	TRBD1	few	CASSRGQGEETQYF	TGTGCCAGCAGCCGTGGACAGGGGGAAGAGACCCAGTACTTC
TRBJ1-3	TRBV20-1	TRBD1	NA	CSASNTGEGNTIYF	TGCAGTGCTAGTAATACAGGGGAAGGAAACACCATATATTTT
TRBJ1-2	TRBV30	NA	NA	CAWSGPGTYGYTF	TGTGCCTGGAGTGGACCCGGGACCTATGGCTACACCTTC
TRBJ2-2	TRBV5-6	TRBD1	NA	CASSAGTGGNGELFF	TGTGCCAGCAGCGCCGGGACAGGGGGGAACGGGGAGCTGTTTTTT
TRBJ2-7	TRBV7-6	TRBD2	NA	CASSRGGRSYEQYF	TGTGCCAGCAGCCGGGGGGGGCGTAGCTACGAGCAGTACTTC